Only a few counts were recorded for the clone carrying this T cell receptor (beta chain). Antigen specificity is unknown. The data belong to a study of beta chain features in type 1 diabetes. Points from the study as a whole: Type 1 diabetes patients showed a moderate but significant shortening of TCRB CDR3s in all four CD4+ subsets.

It was via CD45RO/CCR7/CD25/CD127/CD95/CD27 that CD4+ naive, central memory, regulatory and stem cell-like memory cells were sorted. Germline CDR1 reads GTSNPN; CDR2 reads SVGIG (reference sequence). This CDR3 contains 15 residues. The V and J ends lost 5 bases and 4 bases, in that order; junction bases with no gene match: 7. Sequenced material consisted of expressed TCRB transcripts (all of the isolated RNA was reverse transcribed). The assay was immunoSEQ multiplex PCR, and TCRdb's table has in-frame clones only and misses some. The data hold 600,000 to 700,000 clones, with around 15% observed a single time.

The TCR was taken from a man aged 18-30 years with type 1 diabetes. Material for sequencing was naive CD4+ T cells from blood. The chain couples TRBV30 to TRBJ2-5; the match to TRBD2 covers 13 bases. The CDR3 loop is CAWPPTSGGAETQYF. Here the CDR3 DNA reads TGTGCCTGGCCCCCTACTAGCGGGGGGGCAGAGACCCAGTACTTC. Full variable domain (rest looked up from reference TRBV30 and TRBJ2-5): SQTIHQWPATLVQPVGSPLSLECTVEGTSNPNLYWYRQAAGRGLQLLFYSVGIGQISSEVPQNLSASRPQDRQFILSSKKLLLSDSGFYLCAWPPTSGGAETQYFGPGTRLLVL.